Presented here are 3 T cell receptor beta chains from one specimen sequenced in a study of regulatory T cells in long-lasting Graves disease. Time point meaning: newly diagnosed GD, antithyroid drugs for less than 3 months. Extracted PBMC RNA gave rise to the TCR library. Arm-PCR of CDR3 regions and iRepertoire HTBI primers were the basis on which TCR beta libraries were built. TCRdb re-called the multiplex PCR reads with MiXCR, one entry per CDR3 protein. The sample lists about 620,000 distinct CDR3 sequences; around 15% were seen once. The sample was also linked to a second study, of T cells in Graves' hyperthyroidism and ophthalmopathy.

Specimen: peripheral blood mononuclear cells (PBMCs), collected at new diagnosis, from a patient treated with antithyroid drugs. The source is a woman younger than 45 with Graves disease.

This clonotype was recorded at least ten times. The chain recombines TRBV3-1 with TRBJ2-5; D possibly corresponds to TRBD2 (5 bases). The germline V and J ends were trimmed by 4 bases and 5 bases, with 20 bases remaining between them. The CDR3 spans 16 residues. From germline, CDR1 is LGHDT and CDR2 YNNKEL (reference sequence). Here the CDR3 reads CASSPQAGGGEETQYF. CDR3 DNA: TGTGCCAGCAGCCCCCAGGCGGGCGGAGGCGAGGAGACCCAGTACTTC.

This clonotype was seen ten or more times. CDR3 bases: TGCAGCGTTGGGACAGGGTTAGGATACGAGCAGTACTTC. Protein product: CSVGTGLGYEQYF. V and J are TRBV29-1 and TRBJ2-7; TRBD1 aligns across 8 bases. The CDR3 covers 13 residues. V shed 4 bases, J shed 4 bases, and the junction held 6 bases outside the gene matches. Germline V gene data show CDR1 as SQVTM and CDR2 as ANQGSEA.

This clonotype was counted many times. V and J are TRBV5-1 and TRBJ1-1, with unresolved D. Germline CDR1 SGHRS, CDR2 YFSETQ. V was cut by 3 bases and J by 3 bases, with 9 bases left in between. There are 13 residues in the CDR3. In DNA form, the CDR3 reads TGCGCCAGCAGCTACGGGGAAGACACTGAAGCTTTCTTT. Translating it yields CASSYGEDTEAFF. The variable domain in full, completed from reference TRBV5-1 and TRBJ1-1, reads KAGVTQTPRYLIKTRGQQVTLSCSPISGHRSVSWYQQTPGQGLQFLFEYFSETQRNKGNFPGRFSGRQFSNSRSEMNVSTLELGDSALYLCASSYGEDTEAFFGQGTRLTVV.